These 14 T cell receptor beta chains were all obtained from the same sample, sequenced in a study of blood T cell repertoires in COVID-19. The repertoire was sequenced with immunoSEQ multiplex PCR; TCRdb's copy has only in-frame clones and lacks some. The sample contains around 150,000 clones, around 85% of which appear only once. Sequenced sample: peripheral blood. These receptors came from a human donor in a cohort sampled during active COVID-19.

The chain has TRBV11-3 and TRBJ2-3, with 9 bases matching TRBD2. V was clipped by 5 bases and J by 1 base; unmatched bases: 4. Germline assignment: CDR1 SGHNT and CDR2 YENEEA. There are 15 residues in the CDR3. CDR3 residues: CASSPRLAGTDTQYF. In DNA, the CDR3 is TGTGCCAGCAGCCCGCGACTAGCGGGCACAGATACGCAGTATTTT. Using reference TRBV11-3 and TRBJ2-3 for the parts outside the CDR3, the full variable domain is EAGVVQSPRYKIIEKKQPVAFWCNPISGHNTLYWYLQNLGQGPELLIRYENEEAVDDSQLPKDRFSAERLKGVDSTLKIQPAELGDSAVYLCASSPRLAGTDTQYFGPGTRLTVL.

The rearrangement joins TRBV10-1 to TRBJ2-3; D possibly corresponds to TRBD2 (5 bases). CDR1 is WNHNN, CDR2 SYGVQD, per germline (reference sequence). This CDR3 is built from 14 residues. Trimming stripped 2 bases from V and 1 base from J, with 7 bases between. The CDR3 spells CASSEGLRTDTQYF. CDR3 coding DNA: TGCGCCAGCAGTGAGGGACTCCGCACAGATACGCAGTATTTT.

This clone was seen more than once but under ten times. The chain couples TRBV5-1 to TRBJ2-1, with 9 bases aligning to TRBD1. Trimming removed 3 bases from V and 9 bases from J; junction bases left unmatched: 10. The CDR3 contains 15 residues. Per germline, CDR1 SGHRS and CDR2 YFSETQ. In DNA form, the CDR3 reads TGCGCCAGCAGCTCCACCCCGGGACAGGGCGTTGAGCAGTTCTTC. Encoded protein: CASSSTPGQGVEQFF. The full variable domain, in which reference TRBV5-1 and TRBJ2-1 provide the parts outside the CDR3, is KAGVTQTPRYLIKTRGQQVTLSCSPISGHRSVSWYQQTPGQGLQFLFEYFSETQRNKGNFPGRFSGRQFSNSRSEMNVSTLELGDSALYLCASSSTPGQGVEQFFGPGTRLTVL.

V is TRBV11-3 and J is TRBJ2-3; 13 positions match TRBD2. Germline CDR1 is SGHNT and CDR2 is YENEEA. V was clipped by 4 bases and J by 4 bases; unmatched bases: 5. The CDR3 is 16 residues long. The CDR3 DNA follows: TGTGCCAGCAGCTCGGGGACTAGCGGGATTTCAGATACGCAGTATTTT. This codes for CASSSGTSGISDTQYF.

This clone came up a few times. The chain links TRBV29-1 to TRBJ1-5; D might be TRBD1 (6 bases). CDR3 length: 14 amino acids. Looked up from germline, CDR1 is SQVTM and CDR2 is ANQGSEA. V shed 4 bases and J shed 1 base, with 11 bases lying between them. The DNA of the CDR3 is TGCAGCGTTGCTGGGGGCCTCAGCAATCAGCCCCAGCATTTT. It is translated as CSVAGGLSNQPQHF.

The rearrangement uses TRBV11-1 and TRBJ1-6; D might be TRBD1 (5 bases). The CDR3 is 16 residues long. V shed 3 bases and J shed 7 bases, with 16 bases lying between them. The germline gives CDR1 SGHAT, CDR2 FQDESV (reference sequence). The CDR3 DNA follows: TGTGCCAGCAGCTTCGGAGCCGGGGGGGAAAATTCACCCCTCCACTTT. Translation: CASSFGAGGENSPLHF.

The CDR3 loop is CASSIDNGYTF. The CDR3 nucleotides read TGTGCCAGTAGTATAGATAATGGCTACACCTTC. V gene TRBV19 combines with J gene TRBJ1-2; D gene uncertain. CDR3 length equals 11 residues. In germline, CDR1 is LNHDA, CDR2 SQIVND (reference sequence). The germline V and J ends were trimmed by 0 bases and 6 bases, with 2 bases remaining between them.

The chain has TRBV7-6 and TRBJ1-1, with TRBD1 identical over 12 bases. V shed 0 bases and J 5 bases; nucleotides not matched to a gene: 10. This CDR3 region has 18 residues. Germline V gene data show CDR1 as SGHVS and CDR2 as FNYEAQ. The CDR3: CASSLARGWDRGRTEAFF. DNA of the CDR3: TGTGCCAGCAGCTTAGCTAGGGGTTGGGACAGGGGGCGAACTGAAGCTTTCTTT.

The chain carries TRBV13 and TRBJ2-5, with 9 bases lining up with TRBD2. V lost 4 bases to trimming and J lost 1 base; unmatched junction nucleotides: 7. The germline gives CDR1 PRHDT, CDR2 FYEKMQ (reference sequence). The CDR3 extends over 16 amino acids. The CDR3 DNA reads as TGTGCCAGCAGCTCCCGGACTAGCGAAACCCAAGAGACCCAGTACTTC. This codes for CASSSRTSETQETQYF.

This clone occurred a few times. J is TRBJ1-4 and V is TRBV18; 9 bases agree with TRBD1. With V trimmed by 1 base and J by 5 bases, 5 bases remained unmatched. The CDR3 is 16 residues long. Germline loops: CDR1 KGHSH, CDR2 LQKENI. The CDR3, as DNA: TGTGCCAGCTCACCACTAAGGGACAGGGCAAATGAAAAACTGTTTTTT. It specifies CASSPLRDRANEKLFF.

The rearrangement uses TRBV14 and TRBJ2-1; TRBD1 matches 8 bases. This CDR3 has 16 amino acids. CDR1 is SGHDN and CDR2 is FVKESK in the germline V gene. J gave up 9 bases and V 4 bases, and 14 bases lay outside the gene matches. The CDR3 region is CASSRTGQDRFGEQFF. The CDR3 nucleotides are TGTGCCAGCAGCCGGACGGGACAGGATAGATTCGGTGAGCAGTTCTTC.

J is TRBJ2-7 and V is TRBV9, with TRBD1 identical over 10 bases. With 4 bases clipped from V and 5 bases from J, the junction kept 6 bases outside the gene matches. This CDR3 is 14 amino acids long. The germline CDR1 and CDR2 sequences are SGDLS and YYNGEE. In nucleotides, the CDR3 is TGTGCCAGCAGCACAACCGGGACAGGGGACGAGCAGTACTTC. Its translation: CASSTTGTGDEQYF. Filled out from reference TRBV9 and TRBJ2-7, the complete variable domain reads DSGVTQTPKHLITATGQRVTLRCSPRSGDLSVYWYQQSLDQGLQFLIQYYNGEERAKGNILERFSAQQFPDLHSELNLSSLELGDSALYFCASSTTGTGDEQYFGPGTRLTVT.

The rearrangement links TRBV4-2 to TRBJ2-1, with 7 nucleotides matching TRBD2. Trimming removed 4 bases from V and 0 bases from J; junction bases left unmatched: 9. The germline V gene encodes CDR1 LGHNA and CDR2 YNFKEQ. The length of the CDR3 is 17 residues. The CDR3 DNA reads as TGTGCCAGCAGCCCGCATAGCGGGTTAAGCTCCTACAATGAGCAGTTCTTC. Amino acids: CASSPHSGLSSYNEQFF.

This CDR3 reads CASSPLIEQLETQYF. The CDR3 DNA reads TGTGCCAGCAGTCCCCTTATCGAACAGCTGGAGACCCAGTACTTC. J is TRBJ2-5 and V is TRBV27; D remains ambiguous. CDR3 length equals 15 residues. Per germline, CDR1 MNHEY and CDR2 SMNVEV (reference sequence). V gave up 5 bases and J gave up 5 bases, with 18 bases separating them.